This passage covers 27 T cell receptor beta chains from one sample sequenced in a study of blood T cell repertoires in COVID-19. TCRdb's table, derived via immunoSEQ multiplex PCR, lists solely in-frame clones and lacks some. The data show 90,000 to 140,000 clones, about four fifths seen once. Sequencing was carried out using peripheral blood. These receptors originate from a woman aged 70-85 years with acute or convalescent COVID-19.

The gene calls are TRBV10-2 and TRBJ2-1, with 9 nucleotides matching TRBD1. CDR1 and CDR2 from the germline V gene are WSHSY and SAAADI. The J segment lost 4 bases and the V segment lost 2 bases, leaving 0 bases of the junction unmatched. The CDR3 covers 14 residues. The CDR3 protein is CASSEGQGYNEQFF. In DNA form, the CDR3 reads TGCGCCAGCAGTGAGGGACAGGGGTACAATGAGCAGTTCTTC.

The table lists this clone with a count of one. This chain links TRBV30 with TRBJ2-7, with 7 bases aligning to TRBD2. The length of the CDR3 is 18 residues. J lost 7 bases, V lost 0 bases, and 21 bases had no gene match. Germline lookup yields CDR1 GTSNPN and CDR2 SVGIG (reference sequence). CDR3 coding DNA: TGTGCCTGGAGTGTAACGCGGCGGTTTGGGAGGGTACTTGGAGAGCAGTACTTC. Residues: CAWSVTRRFGRVLGEQYF.

This clone came up a few times. The chain carries TRBV4-3 and TRBJ2-7; no clear D gene. Looked up from germline, CDR1 is LGHNA and CDR2 is YSLEER. V was clipped by 0 bases and J by 0 bases, with 9 bases between them. The CDR3 sequence is 15 residues long. This CDR3 is CASSQDLRSSYEQYF. The CDR3 DNA reads TGCGCCAGCAGCCAAGATTTGAGGAGCTCCTACGAGCAGTACTTC.

The chain carries TRBV12-5 and TRBJ2-2; no firm D call. V was shortened by 5 bases and J by 2 bases, with 12 bases between the two germline ends. Germline V gives CDR1 LGHNT, CDR2 FRNRAP. This CDR3 is built from 15 residues. CDR3 loop: CASGENWANTGELFF. CDR3 bases: TGTGCTAGTGGTGAAAATTGGGCCAACACCGGGGAGCTGTTTTTT.

The V call is TRBV29-1, the J call TRBJ1-1, with D possibly matching TRBD1 (6 bases). Trimming stripped 3 bases from V and 2 bases from J, with 19 bases between. Per the germline V gene, CDR1 is SQVTM and CDR2 is ANQGSEA. CDR3 length: 16 amino acids. As DNA, the CDR3 is TGCAGCGTTGATGAGGACAGAACCGACCTAAACACTGAAGCTTTCTTT. Translated: CSVDEDRTDLNTEAFF.

The V and J genes are TRBV19 and TRBJ1-4, with a weak D call TRBD1 (6 bases). Trimming cost V 2 bases and J 7 bases, with 14 bases left between them. In germline, CDR1 is LNHDA, CDR2 SQIVND (reference sequence). The CDR3 extends over 15 amino acids. CDR3 DNA: TGTGCCAGTAGTATAAAGACAGGACGCCCTGAAAAACTGTTTTTT. The encoded protein is CASSIKTGRPEKLFF.

The rearrangement links TRBV7-6 to TRBJ2-2; TRBD1 agrees at 11 bases. Looked up from germline, CDR1 is SGHVS and CDR2 is FNYEAQ. CDR3 length equals 15 residues. V gave up 5 bases and J gave up 7 bases; unmatched junction bases: 6. Here the CDR3 reads CASSPGTGGIGELFF. CDR3 in DNA: TGTGCCAGCAGCCCAGGGACAGGGGGGATCGGGGAGCTGTTTTTT.

The V call is TRBV11-2, the J call TRBJ1-1, with 7 bases lining up with TRBD1. The germline V gene encodes CDR1 SGHAT and CDR2 FQNNGV. The CDR3 is 15 amino acids. Trimming removed 5 bases from V and 5 bases from J; junction bases left unmatched: 11. The CDR3 nucleotides read TGTGCCAGCAGCACCCTCAGGGGGGTCAGGACTGAAGCTTTCTTT. Translating gives CASSTLRGVRTEAFF.

The chain combines TRBV7-2 with TRBJ2-3, with 9 bases fitting TRBD2. The CDR3 extends over 13 amino acids. Per germline, CDR1 SGHTA and CDR2 FQGNSA. The V gene end was trimmed by 4 bases and the J gene end by 15 bases; junction bases not matched to a gene: 11. The CDR3 bases are TGTGCCAGCAGCTCTTTAGCGGGAGCCCCCCCCTATTTT. This gives the protein CASSSLAGAPPYF.

J is TRBJ1-3 and V is TRBV19; D gene ambiguous. The germline CDR1 and CDR2 sequences are LNHDA and SQIVND (reference sequence). The CDR3 length is 14 residues. V was cut by 7 bases and J by 4 bases, with 14 bases left in between. This CDR3 reads CASTRTGFGNTIYF. DNA for the CDR3: TGTGCCAGTACCCGAACCGGGTTCGGAAACACCATATATTTT. Looking up the rest from reference TRBV19 and TRBJ1-3 gives the full variable domain: DGGITQSPKYLFRKEGQNVTLSCEQNLNHDAMYWYRQDPGQGLRLIYYSQIVNDFQKGDIAEGYSVSREKKESFPLTVTSAQKNPTAFYLCASTRTGFGNTIYFGEGSWLTVV.

V gene TRBV7-2 combines with J gene TRBJ2-3, with 7 positions matching TRBD1. CDR1 is SGHTA, CDR2 FQGNSA, per germline. V trimming: 2 bases; J trimming: 0 bases; junction bases outside the gene matches: 2. The CDR3 is 15 residues long. The CDR3 loop reads CASSLLGQSTDTQYF. For the CDR3, the DNA is TGTGCCAGCAGCTTATTGGGACAGAGCACAGATACGCAGTATTTT.

As DNA, the CDR3 is TGTGCCAGCAGTTTATACCCACAGGGTGGGTCAGATACGCAGTATTTT. Its translation is CASSLYPQGGSDTQYF. This chain links TRBV27 with TRBJ2-3; D may be TRBD1 (6 bases). Germline values: CDR1 MNHEY, CDR2 SMNVEV (reference sequence). CDR3 length: 16 amino acids. V lost 1 base and J lost 4, with 15 bases in between.

J is TRBJ1-1 and V is TRBV28; 10 bases map to TRBD1. The germline CDR1 and CDR2 sequences are MDHEN and SYDVKM. Trimming removed 4 bases from V and 5 bases from J; junction bases left unmatched: 7. The CDR3 extends over 15 amino acids. The CDR3 spells CASSSGDRGRTEAFF. The CDR3 region has the DNA TGTGCCAGCAGTTCTGGGGACAGGGGAAGGACTGAAGCTTTCTTT.

The chain recombines TRBV27 with TRBJ1-2; 7 bases map to TRBD1. There are 14 residues in the CDR3. Trimming took 3 bases from V and 4 from J; bases not matched to a gene: 5. Per the germline V gene, CDR1 is MNHEY and CDR2 is SMNVEV (reference sequence). The CDR3 is CASSFQGVGYGYTF. In nucleotides, the CDR3 is TGTGCCAGCAGTTTTCAGGGGGTCGGCTATGGCTACACCTTC.

The count of this clone is one. The chain employs TRBV5-1 and TRBJ2-1; a weak D match, TRBD1 (6 bases). Germline V gene sequence: CDR1 SGHRS, CDR2 YFSETQ. Trimming took 0 bases from V and 5 from J, leaving 9 bases between them. The CDR3 sequence is 14 residues long. CDR3 DNA sequence: TGCGCCAGCAGCTTGGGGACAGCAAACAATGAGCAGTTCTTC. Residues: CASSLGTANNEQFF.

This chain connects TRBV7-2 to TRBJ2-1; TRBD2 agrees at 11 bases. V was clipped by 0 bases and J by 6 bases; unmatched bases: 7. Looked up from germline, CDR1 is SGHTA and CDR2 is FQGNSA. This CDR3 is built from 17 residues. CDR3 loop: CASSLAPPSGGFNEQFF. For the CDR3, the DNA is TGTGCCAGCAGCTTAGCCCCCCCTAGCGGGGGGTTCAATGAGCAGTTCTTC.

The chain couples TRBV27 to TRBJ2-3; maybe TRBD2 (5 bases). From germline, CDR1 is MNHEY and CDR2 SMNVEV (reference sequence). V was pared by 6 bases and J by 2 bases, with 15 bases between. This CDR3 comprises 15 residues. Written as DNA, the CDR3 is TGTGCCAGCAGCACGGACTGGATTTCCACAGATACGCAGTATTTT. Protein product: CASSTDWISTDTQYF.

The gene calls are TRBV7-3 and TRBJ1-2, with a tentative D call TRBD1 (6 bases). The CDR3 sequence is 15 residues long. The germline V and J ends were trimmed by 5 bases and 6 bases, with 19 bases remaining between them. The germline CDR1 and CDR2 sequences are SGHTA and FQGTGA. CDR3 bases: TGTGCCAGCAGCCTGGGGCCCCCCAGGGGCGATGGCTACACCTTC. Translation: CASSLGPPRGDGYTF.

This chain joins TRBV7-9 and TRBJ1-4; TRBD1 is a possible D gene (6 bases). Trimming shortened V by 6 bases and J by 4 bases, and 12 bases separated the two germline ends. The CDR3 runs 14 residues. Germline V gives CDR1 SEHNR, CDR2 FQNEAQ (reference sequence). CDR3 sequence reads: CASSQQGGNEKLFF. The CDR3 region has the DNA TGTGCCAGCAGTCAACAGGGCGGTAATGAAAAACTGTTTTTT.

Points on this clone: One end of the junction fails to match germline, which may point to a read error. The rearrangement uses TRBV29-1 and TRBJ2-2; D not certain. The CDR3 has 12 amino acids. Per the germline V gene, CDR1 is SQVTM and CDR2 is ANQGSEA. CDR3 nucleotides: TGCAGCGCTGAACCGGACACCGGGGAGCTGTTTTTT. This encodes CSAEPDTGELFF.

This chain joins TRBV5-6 and TRBJ1-4; 7 bases fit TRBD1. In germline, CDR1 is SGHDT, CDR2 YYEEEE. This CDR3 has 14 residues. V lost 0 bases to trimming and J lost 8 bases; unmatched junction nucleotides: 4. CDR3 loop: CASSLVTGEEKLFF. As DNA, the CDR3 is TGTGCCAGCAGCTTGGTCACAGGGGAGGAAAAACTGTTTTTT.

The rearrangement links TRBV10-3 to TRBJ1-3, with TRBD1 matching over 7 bases. The germline V gene encodes CDR1 ENHRY and CDR2 SYGVKD. The J segment lost 1 base and the V segment lost 4 bases, leaving 10 bases of the junction unmatched. The CDR3 extends over 17 amino acids. This CDR3 is CAISASRDSESGNTIYF. The CDR3 DNA is TGTGCCATCAGTGCCTCCCGGGACAGTGAGTCTGGAAACACCATATATTTT.

CDR3 sequence (DNA): TGCGCCAGCAGCTTGGGCTTAGACATGAACACTGAAGCTTTCTTT. It yields the protein CASSLGLDMNTEAFF. The chain joins TRBV5-1 to TRBJ1-1; D not certain. Germline V lookup: CDR1 SGHRS, CDR2 YFSETQ. Deletions cut 0 bases from V and 0 bases from J, with 9 bases between. This CDR3 is built from 15 residues.

The chain links TRBV30 to TRBJ1-1; D possibly corresponds to TRBD1 (6 bases). Germline CDR1 reads GTSNPN; CDR2 reads SVGIG (reference sequence). V lost 1 base, J lost 1 base, and 7 bases lay in between. The CDR3 is made up of 13 amino acids. CDR3 loop: CAWSARGNTEAFF. CDR3 sequence (DNA): TGTGCCTGGAGTGCCAGGGGGAACACTGAAGCTTTCTTT.

This sequence joins TRBV6-2 or TRBV6-3 and TRBJ2-3; TRBD1 matches at 9 bases. CDR1 MNHEY and CDR2 SVGEGT come from the germline V gene. The CDR3 extends over 16 amino acids. V gave up 5 bases and J gave up 0 bases; unmatched junction bases: 6. The chain's CDR3 is CASSTGTGSSTDTQYF. The CDR3 nucleotides read TGTGCCAGCAGTACCGGGACAGGGTCTAGCACAGATACGCAGTATTTT.

The rearrangement uses TRBV9 and TRBJ1-3; no definite D call. CDR3 length: 14 residues. Trimming left V 6 bases short and J 3 bases short, with 13 bases between. Per the germline V gene, CDR1 is SGDLS and CDR2 is YYNGEE. The CDR3 reads CASKGGSGGNTIYF. Written as DNA, the CDR3 is TGTGCCAGCAAGGGAGGATCCGGTGGAAACACCATATATTTT. Using reference TRBV9 and TRBJ1-3 for the parts outside the CDR3, the full variable domain is DSGVTQTPKHLITATGQRVTLRCSPRSGDLSVYWYQQSLDQGLQFLIQYYNGEERAKGNILERFSAQQFPDLHSELNLSSLELGDSALYFCASKGGSGGNTIYFGEGSWLTVV.

The CDR3 DNA follows: TGCGCCAGCAGTGAGACAGGGGGAAATTCACCCCTCCACTTT. As protein: CASSETGGNSPLHF. The chain carries TRBV10-2 and TRBJ1-6; 8 nucleotides line up with TRBD1. This CDR3 is 14 amino acids long. Unmatched junction bases numbered 1, after V lost 2 bases and J lost 7 bases. The germline CDR1 and CDR2 sequences are WSHSY and SAAADI.